This entry features one T cell receptor beta chain sequence. Its antigen is currently unknown. This sample is part of a study of cytomegalovirus exposure and HLA in healthy donors. Regarding the study as a whole: Researchers counted around 160 TCR beta chains as cytomegalovirus-associated. Many donors carried some public TCRs, although rarity characterized most TCR sequences. Three chains linked to CMV were shown in vitro to be specific for CMV antigens.

TCRdb's copy holds only in-frame clones and misses some; the assay was immunoSEQ multiplex PCR. The profile shows roughly 250,000 clones, about 90% of them singletons. This CDR3 spans 12 amino acids. Trimming took 1 base from V and 5 from J, leaving 5 bases between them. Germline V gene data show CDR1 as SEHNR and CDR2 as FQNEAQ (reference sequence). V and J are TRBV7-9 and TRBJ1-2; D gene ambiguous. Sequenced: PBMCs. The source is a young woman in good health and CMV-seronegative. The CDR3 bases are TGTGCCAGCAGCTTAGAACAGTATGGCTACACCTTC. Protein: CASSLEQYGYTF.